The 7 T cell receptor beta chains listed next were all sequenced from one sample in a study of blood T cell repertoires in COVID-19. Produced via immunoSEQ multiplex PCR; TCRdb's table is partial and in-frame only. The sample yields 150,000 to 200,000 clones, approximately 85% seen once. The specimen was peripheral blood. The origin of the receptors is a man aged 55 to 70 with acute or convalescent COVID-19.

This clone was detected a few times. The gene calls are TRBV27 and TRBJ2-2; TRBD1 matches 8 bases. Germline V lookup: CDR1 MNHEY, CDR2 SMNVEV (reference sequence). The trim removed 8 bases at V and 0 bases at J, leaving 2 bases unmatched. The CDR3 loop spans 14 amino acids. CDR3 sequence reads: CASQDRANTGELFF. The DNA for the CDR3 is TGTGCCAGCCAGGACAGGGCGAACACCGGGGAGCTGTTTTTT.

This clone was seen once. The rearrangement joins TRBV7-2 to TRBJ1-2, with D tentatively TRBD1 (6 bases). The V end was cut by 1 base, the J end by 2 bases, with 11 bases between. There are 15 residues in the CDR3. Germline CDR1 SGHTA, CDR2 FQGNSA. CDR3 region: CASSLVAGANYGYTF. In nucleotides, the CDR3 is TGTGCCAGCAGCTTAGTTGCGGGGGCGAACTATGGCTACACCTTC.

This chain uses TRBV10-3 with TRBJ1-5, with a tentative D call TRBD1 (5 bases). The CDR3 runs 14 residues. V was trimmed by 4 bases and J by 7 bases, leaving 14 bases between them. Germline V CDR1 and CDR2: ENHRY, SYGVKD. The CDR3 reads CAISGDGGYQPQHF. Written as DNA, the CDR3 is TGTGCCATCAGTGGAGACGGGGGTTACCAGCCCCAGCATTTT.

On this clone: Different DNA sequences within this sample yield the same CDR3. The rearrangement joins TRBV5-4 to TRBJ2-5; TRBD2 matches at 9 bases. CDR3 length equals 15 residues. CDR1 and CDR2 (germline): SGHNT, YYREEE (reference sequence). Losses at the gene ends were 1 base for V and 0 bases for J; bases not matched to a gene: 1. The CDR3 DNA follows: TGTGCCAGCAGCTTGTCTAGCGGGAACCAAGAGACCCAGTACTTC. Translated: CASSLSSGNQETQYF.

The chain is built from TRBV30 and TRBJ2-2; D ambiguous. Germline CDR1 is GTSNPN and CDR2 is SVGIG (reference sequence). The CDR3 is made up of 11 amino acids. V lost 5 bases, J lost 6 bases, and 7 bases lay in between. The CDR3 DNA sequence: TGTGCCTGGTATCGGGCCGGGGAGCTGTTTTTT. It encodes CAWYRAGELFF.

V gene TRBV28 combines with J gene TRBJ1-1; D remains ambiguous. Trimming pared 5 bases from V and 3 bases from J, leaving 7 bases between. The CDR3 extends over 12 amino acids. CDR1 is MDHEN, CDR2 SYDVKM, per germline. The CDR3 here is CASSPPYTEAFF. The CDR3 DNA follows: TGTGCCAGCAGTCCCCCGTACACTGAAGCTTTCTTT. Filled out from reference TRBV28 and TRBJ1-1, the complete variable domain reads DVKVTQSSRYLVKRTGEKVFLECVQDMDHENMFWYRQDPGLGLRLIYFSYDVKMKEKGDIPEGYSVSREKKERFSLILESASTNQTSMYLCASSPPYTEAFFGQGTRLTVV.

In nucleotides, the CDR3 is TGTGCCAGCAGCTCCTTCAGCGCGGGAGGGCCAAAGAATGAGCAGTTCTTC. It yields the protein CASSSFSAGGPKNEQFF. The chain has TRBV5-8 and TRBJ2-1; 9 bases align to TRBD2. The trim removed 3 bases at V and 7 bases at J, leaving 14 bases unmatched. The CDR3 is 17 residues long. Germline V gives CDR1 SGHTS, CDR2 YDEGEE.